Below, 28 T cell receptor beta chains from the same sample are listed, as sequenced in a study of Ad26.COV2.S vaccination and SARS-CoV-2 variants. Sample treatment: around 19 received Ad26.COV2.S at low or high dose, single or two shots; 5 received placebo; per-sample allocation not given. Sample collection was performed on day 63 after the first vaccine or placebo injection. Generated by immunoSEQ multiplex PCR, the TCRdb table keeps only in-frame clones and is missing some. The sample lists 380,000 or so clones, 80% to 90% occurring once. Sequences were derived from peripheral blood, sampled in a trial of Ad26.COV2.S vaccine versus placebo. Receptors originate from a person aged 18-65 years who received the Ad26.COV2.S COVID-19 vaccine or a placebo.

The chain joins TRBV4-3 to TRBJ1-1, with 9 bases lining up with TRBD1. Looked up from germline, CDR1 is LGHNA and CDR2 is YSLEER. This CDR3 region has 15 residues. The J segment lost 4 bases and the V segment lost 4 bases, leaving 7 bases of the junction unmatched. CDR3 in amino acids: CASSRTGTGTTEAFF. In nucleotides, the CDR3 is TGCGCCAGCAGCCGGACCGGGACAGGGACCACTGAAGCTTTCTTT.

CDR3 in DNA: TGTGCCAGCTCGGTGGAAAACTCTGGAAACACCATATATTTT. This codes for CASSVENSGNTIYF. This chain joins TRBV11-1 and TRBJ1-3; D gene ambiguous. CDR1 is SGHAT and CDR2 is FQDESV in the germline V gene (reference sequence). The CDR3 runs to 14 residues. Trimming shortened V by 8 bases and J by 0 bases, and 11 bases separated the two germline ends.

This chain joins TRBV30 and TRBJ2-1; no clear D. Germline CDR1 and CDR2: GTSNPN and SVGIG (reference sequence). This CDR3 contains 12 residues. V lost 0 bases and J 8 bases, leaving 8 bases between the germline ends. The CDR3 region has the DNA TGTGCCTGGAGTGTTTTGACGGATGAGCAGTTCTTC. Translation: CAWSVLTDEQFF.

V and J are TRBV18 and TRBJ1-1; 7 bases are a match to TRBD1. CDR1 is KGHSH, CDR2 LQKENI, per germline. The CDR3 is made up of 16 amino acids. J was trimmed by 0 bases and V by 5 bases; bases with no gene match: 9. The CDR3 protein is CASSADRASLNTEAFF. In DNA form, the CDR3 reads TGTGCCAGCTCAGCAGACAGGGCTTCCCTGAACACTGAAGCTTTCTTT.

This clone has only one observation. The CDR3 bases are TGTGCCAGCTCACCGATTTCAGGAAACACTGAAGCTTTCTTT. It specifies CASSPISGNTEAFF. J is TRBJ1-1 and V is TRBV18; D is ambiguous. V was cut by 3 bases and J by 2 bases, with 10 bases left in between. The CDR3 sequence is 14 residues long. Germline CDR1 KGHSH, CDR2 LQKENI.

This chain joins TRBV18 and TRBJ1-6, with D possibly TRBD1 on 5 matching bases. The length of the CDR3 is 15 residues. Germline CDR1 and CDR2: KGHSH and LQKENI. Trimming removed 2 bases from V and 5 bases from J, with 10 bases in between. DNA of the CDR3: TGTGCCAGCTCACCAGGGACGGTAAATAATTCACCCCTCCACTTT. Translated: CASSPGTVNNSPLHF.

The CDR3 bases are TGTGCCAGCAGTTTGACTAGGGGTCGCCAAGAGACCCAGTACTTC. Its translation is CASSLTRGRQETQYF. The chain has TRBV27 and TRBJ2-5, with D tentatively TRBD2 (6 bases). This CDR3 contains 15 residues. V lost 3 bases and J 1 base, leaving 12 bases between the germline ends. Germline V gene sequence: CDR1 MNHEY, CDR2 SMNVEV (reference sequence).

The chain employs TRBV7-9 and TRBJ2-3; 13 nucleotides align to TRBD2. The CDR3 totals 15 residues. After removal of 6 bases from V and 3 bases from J, the junction contained 3 bases not matched to a gene. Germline-derived CDR1 and CDR2 are SEHNR and FQNEAQ (reference sequence). The CDR3 DNA reads as TGTGCCAGCAGTCCGACTAGCGGGGGGACAGATACGCAGTATTTT. Translation: CASSPTSGGTDTQYF.

This chain connects TRBV28 to TRBJ2-7; 7 bases map to TRBD1. V was clipped by 3 bases and J by 0 bases; unmatched bases: 5. The CDR3 has 15 residues. The germline gives CDR1 MDHEN, CDR2 SYDVKM. The CDR3 loop is CASSFPGGASYEQYF. The CDR3 DNA reads TGTGCCAGCAGTTTTCCAGGGGGTGCCTCCTACGAGCAGTACTTC. The full variable domain, in which reference TRBV28 and TRBJ2-7 provide the parts outside the CDR3, is DVKVTQSSRYLVKRTGEKVFLECVQDMDHENMFWYRQDPGLGLRLIYFSYDVKMKEKGDIPEGYSVSREKKERFSLILESASTNQTSMYLCASSFPGGASYEQYFGPGTRLTVT.

The J gene is TRBJ2-1, the V gene TRBV19, with D unclear. The germline V gene has CDR1 LNHDA and CDR2 SQIVND (reference sequence). The CDR3 has 11 amino acids. The germline V and J ends were trimmed by 3 bases and 9 bases, with 6 bases remaining between them. The CDR3 DNA follows: TGTGCCAGTAGTATGTCGGGTGAGCAGTTCTTC. Residues: CASSMSGEQFF.

This clone has just a few counts. This chain connects TRBV4-1 to TRBJ1-2; D remains ambiguous. V was clipped by 5 bases and J by 7 bases, with 8 bases between them. CDR3 size: 11 residues. CDR1 is MGHRA and CDR2 is YSYEKL in the germline V gene. CDR3 amino acids: CASSGVSGYTF. Written as DNA, the CDR3 is TGCGCCAGCAGCGGGGTTTCTGGCTACACCTTC.

The CDR3 spells CATSDWTGGRYEQYF. In nucleotides, the CDR3 is TGTGCCACCAGTGACTGGACAGGGGGGCGATACGAGCAGTACTTC. This rearrangement joins TRBV24-1 to TRBJ2-7; 10 bases match TRBD1. The CDR3 consists of 15 residues. J was trimmed by 4 bases and V by 4 bases; bases with no gene match: 6. The germline CDR1 and CDR2 sequences are KGHDR and SFDVKD.

This clone was found a few times. The chain carries TRBV4-3 and TRBJ2-3; D is uncertain. CDR3 length equals 14 residues. V was shortened by 1 base and J by 2 bases, with 7 bases between the two germline ends. Germline assignment: CDR1 LGHNA and CDR2 YSLEER. The DNA of the CDR3 is TGCGCCAGCAGCCAAGGTCTTTACACAGATACGCAGTATTTT. Its translation: CASSQGLYTDTQYF.

J is TRBJ2-7 and V is TRBV7-2; weak D call: TRBD1 (5 bases). From germline, CDR1 is SGHTA and CDR2 FQGNSA. The CDR3 contains 15 residues. Trimming left V 8 bases short and J 5 bases short, with 22 bases between. CDR3 nucleotides: TGTGCCAGCGCCTCTCTCTCAGGACAATTCGACGAGCAGTACTTC. It yields the protein CASASLSGQFDEQYF.

This clone was counted many times. This chain links TRBV29-1 with TRBJ1-5; 7 bases align to TRBD1. The trim removed 6 bases at V and 2 bases at J, leaving 7 bases unmatched. Germline values: CDR1 SQVTM, CDR2 ANQGSEA. This CDR3 has 14 residues. CDR3 residues: CSVIGQDRNQPQHF. CDR3 DNA: TGCAGCGTAATAGGACAGGACCGCAATCAGCCCCAGCATTTT.

The V gene is TRBV18, the J gene TRBJ1-4; D remains ambiguous. The CDR3 is made up of 13 amino acids. V was trimmed by 10 bases and J by 0 bases, leaving 9 bases between them. Germline CDR1 KGHSH, CDR2 LQKENI. Here the CDR3 reads CATSGATNEKLFF. CDR3 bases: TGTGCCACCTCCGGTGCAACTAATGAAAAACTGTTTTTT.

CDR3 nucleotides: TGTGCCTGGGACTCACAGGGGAATGAGCAGTTCTTC. Translated: CAWDSQGNEQFF. The V gene is TRBV30, the J gene TRBJ2-1, with 7 bases matching TRBD1. The CDR3 sequence is 12 residues long. Trimming at V came to 5 bases and at J to 7 bases, leaving 5 bases not matched to a gene. Germline-derived CDR1 and CDR2 are GTSNPN and SVGIG (reference sequence).

In the case of this clone: The same CDR3 can be traced to other DNA sequences in this sample. The V call is TRBV27, the J call TRBJ1-2; D uncertain. Trimming took 0 bases from V and 8 from J, leaving 10 bases between them. Germline V gene data show CDR1 as MNHEY and CDR2 as SMNVEV (reference sequence). CDR3 length: 13 amino acids. The CDR3 here is CASSLSGGRGYTF. Here the CDR3 DNA reads TGTGCCAGCAGTTTATCTGGAGGTCGGGGCTACACCTTC.

This rearrangement joins TRBV7-9 to TRBJ2-3, with 11 bases fitting TRBD1. Germline V gives CDR1 SEHNR, CDR2 FQNEAQ (reference sequence). J lost 12 bases, V lost 5 bases, and 4 bases had no gene match. The CDR3 has 12 amino acids. In nucleotides, the CDR3 is TGTGCCAGCAGCGACGGACAGGGGGCTCAGTATTTT. It codes for CASSDGQGAQYF.

The J gene is TRBJ2-7, the V gene TRBV2; 7 nucleotides agree with TRBD1. V shed 4 bases and J 5 bases; nucleotides not matched to a gene: 5. The CDR3 runs 13 residues. CDR1 and CDR2 (germline): SNHLY, FYNNEI. This CDR3 reads CASSGQGRDEQYF. The CDR3 DNA is TGTGCCAGCAGTGGACAGGGCAGAGACGAGCAGTACTTC.

DNA for the CDR3: TGCGCCAGCAGCCAAGAAAAACTAGCGGGGTCTCTTTCCTCCTACGAGCAGTACTTC. This gives the protein CASSQEKLAGSLSSYEQYF. The chain has TRBV4-1 and TRBJ2-7; TRBD2 agrees at 10 bases. This CDR3 comprises 19 residues. V lost 0 bases and J lost 0; bases outside the gene matches: 11. Germline CDR1 MGHRA, CDR2 YSYEKL.

The chain links TRBV6-2 or TRBV6-3 to TRBJ1-1; 7 bases are shared with TRBD1. Germline V gene lookup returns CDR1 MNHEY and CDR2 SVGEGT. CDR3 length: 15 residues. The V gene end was trimmed by 4 bases and the J gene end by 5 bases; junction bases not matched to a gene: 10. Written as DNA, the CDR3 is TGTGCCAGCAGTTTAACAGGGGCCATGTGGACTGAAGCTTTCTTT. Translating gives CASSLTGAMWTEAFF.

V is TRBV28 and J is TRBJ1-4, with D unclear. The CDR3 runs 14 residues. Germline loops: CDR1 MDHEN, CDR2 SYDVKM. Written as DNA, the CDR3 is TGTGCGTCCGGAAGACCTCCAACTAATGAAAAACTGTTTTTT. This codes for CASGRPPTNEKLFF.

This rearrangement joins TRBV2 to TRBJ2-5; D remains ambiguous. V lost 5 bases and J lost 1, with 2 bases in between. CDR1 is SNHLY, CDR2 FYNNEI, per germline. CDR3 size: 11 residues. CDR3 bases: TGTGCCAGCAGTCTCCAAGAGACCCAGTACTTC. Translation gives CASSLQETQYF. Full variable domain (rest looked up from reference TRBV2 and TRBJ2-5): EPEVTQTPSHQVTQMGQEVILRCVPISNHLYFYWYRQILGQKVEFLVSFYNNEISEKSEIFDDQFSVERPDGSNFTLKIRSTKLEDSAMYFCASSLQETQYFGPGTRLLVL.

This clone came up once. V gene TRBV2 combines with J gene TRBJ2-2; the match to TRBD1 covers 8 bases. The germline gives CDR1 SNHLY, CDR2 FYNNEI. The CDR3 sequence is 14 residues long. With V trimmed by 3 bases and J by 5 bases, 2 bases remained unmatched. CDR3 sequence: CASSDDRGTGELFF. In DNA form, the CDR3 reads TGTGCCAGCAGTGACGACAGGGGTACCGGGGAGCTGTTTTTT.

This chain uses TRBV7-2 with TRBJ2-7; 9 bases map to TRBD1. Trimming took 4 bases from V and 5 from J; bases not matched to a gene: 3. The germline CDR1 and CDR2 sequences are SGHTA and FQGNSA. The CDR3 extends over 13 amino acids. As DNA, the CDR3 is TGTGCCAGCAGCTGGGACAGGGCGGACGAGCAGTACTTC. Amino acids: CASSWDRADEQYF.

CDR3 amino acids: CASSQTGTAFGYTF. CDR3 bases: TGTGCCAGTAGTCAAACCGGGACGGCCTTCGGCTACACCTTC. The chain uses TRBV19 and TRBJ1-2, with D tentatively TRBD1 (5 bases). Germline assignment: CDR1 LNHDA and CDR2 SQIVND (reference sequence). CDR3 length: 14 amino acids. V lost 5 bases and J 8 bases, leaving 18 bases between the germline ends.

The CDR3: CASTGGAYNEQFF. The CDR3, as DNA: TGTGCCTCTACAGGGGGCGCTTACAATGAGCAGTTCTTC. The chain has TRBV10-3 and TRBJ2-1, with TRBD1 matching over 9 bases. This CDR3 has 13 amino acids. Germline CDR1 reads ENHRY; CDR2 reads SYGVKD. The V segment lost 11 bases and the J segment 4 bases; nucleotides outside the gene matches: 6.